This T cell receptor (beta chain) emerged from a study of identical twins. Whole-study results and caveats: Fewer insertions characterized abundant cord blood beta clonotypes, whereas memory repertoires showed none.

Germline CDR1 and CDR2: DFQATT and SNEGSKA (reference sequence). This CDR3 has 14 residues. The V and J ends lost 3 bases and 7 bases, in that order; junction bases with no gene match: 9. This clonotype was seen repeatedly, ten times or more. The antigen is undetermined. A template switching step contributed a universal primer site, while unique molecular identifiers were present in the cDNA. Each CDR3 protein gets one entry after TCRdb re-called the 5' RACE reads with MiXCR. The sample has fewer than 650,000 distinct CDR3 sequences, 7.1% seen once. In addition, the sample was reused for a study of yellow fever vaccine responses in identical twins.

The receptor's source is a woman between 18 and 29 years old in good health. This chain links TRBV20-1 with TRBJ2-1; TRBD2 matches 7 bases. Sequenced sample: PBMCs. The chain's CDR3 is CSARGEGGPNEQFF. The CDR3 nucleotides are TGCAGTGCTAGGGGAGAGGGAGGGCCGAATGAGCAGTTCTTC.